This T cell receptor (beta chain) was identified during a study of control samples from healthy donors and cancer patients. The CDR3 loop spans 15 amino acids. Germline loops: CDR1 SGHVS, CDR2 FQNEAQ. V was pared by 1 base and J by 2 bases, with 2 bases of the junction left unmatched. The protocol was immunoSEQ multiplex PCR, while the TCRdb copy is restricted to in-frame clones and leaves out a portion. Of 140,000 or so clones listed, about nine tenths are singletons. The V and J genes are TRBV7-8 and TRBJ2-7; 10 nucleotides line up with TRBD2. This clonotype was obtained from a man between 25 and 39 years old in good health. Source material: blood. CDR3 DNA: TGTGCCAGCAGCTTAGGGACTAGCGGTACCTACGAGCAGTACTTC. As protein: CASSLGTSGTYEQYF.